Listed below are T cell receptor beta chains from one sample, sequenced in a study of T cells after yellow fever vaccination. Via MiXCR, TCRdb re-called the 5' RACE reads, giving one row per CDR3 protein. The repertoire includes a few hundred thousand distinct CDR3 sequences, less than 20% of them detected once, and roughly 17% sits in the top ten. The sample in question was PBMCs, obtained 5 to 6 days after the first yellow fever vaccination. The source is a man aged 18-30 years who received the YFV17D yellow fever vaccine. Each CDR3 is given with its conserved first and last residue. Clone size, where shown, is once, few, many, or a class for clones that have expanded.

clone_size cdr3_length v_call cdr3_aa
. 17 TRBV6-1 CASSVRQGAMVGEKLFF
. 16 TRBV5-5 CASSFTPGPGTYEQYF
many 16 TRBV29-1 CSVGPGQTVAKNIQYF
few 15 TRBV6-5 CASKQGNGPNYGYTF
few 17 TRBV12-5 CASGFLAATPNTGELFF
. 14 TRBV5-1 CASSTGLVTDTQYF
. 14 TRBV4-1 CASSQGGIGNEQYF
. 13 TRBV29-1 CSVDDSMNTEAFF
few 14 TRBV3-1 CASQDRGNRETQYF
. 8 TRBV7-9 CASNGYTF
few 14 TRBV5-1 CASSLVDGNYGYTF
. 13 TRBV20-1 CSASGVGAYEQYF
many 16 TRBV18 CASSLNQGAKYNEQFF
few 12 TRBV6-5 CASSYLGTEAFF
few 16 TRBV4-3 CASSQDHASGANVLTF
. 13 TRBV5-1 CASSPSDTDTQYF
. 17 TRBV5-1 CASSLAAGRMNTGELFF
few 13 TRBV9 CASSDRAPDTQYF
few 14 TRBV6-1 CASRMHGTGYGYTF
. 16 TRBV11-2 CASSSNQGKYNYGYTF
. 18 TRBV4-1 CASSQVFVLGETSYEQYF
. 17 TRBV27 CASSFRLSRGYGEKLFF
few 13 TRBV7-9 CASSLIGEETQYF
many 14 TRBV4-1 CASSQDRRNSPLHF
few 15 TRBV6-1 CASMPYGPPNPEAFF
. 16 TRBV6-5 CASSSGERGLYYGYTF
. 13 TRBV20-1 CSAPTGSSTEAFF
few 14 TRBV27 CASGDPAVSTEAFF
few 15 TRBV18 CASSPRGPDADEQYF
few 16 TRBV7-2 CASRPGGSSGANVLTF
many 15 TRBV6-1 CASSPLAGAQETQYF
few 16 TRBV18 CASSPGAAIMNTEAFF
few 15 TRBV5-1 CASSFNRGESGELFF
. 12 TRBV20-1 CSARDRVDGYGF
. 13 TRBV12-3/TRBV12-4 CASRHRDTDTQYF
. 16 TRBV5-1 CASSPGLAGSYNEQFF
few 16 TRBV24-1 CATSDSWGATYNEQFF
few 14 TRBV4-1 CASSQRSDSYEQYF
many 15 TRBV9 CASSTSGVGTDTQYF
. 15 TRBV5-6 CASSLIGGVPNEQYF
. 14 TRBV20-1 CSAREGRGTDTQYF
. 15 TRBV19 CASSKAGQGNYGYTF
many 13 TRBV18 CASSPGPRGGYTF
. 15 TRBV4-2 CASSQGSGANYGYTF
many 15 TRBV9 CASSAPGPTDYGYTF
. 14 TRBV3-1 CASRELAGSNEQFF
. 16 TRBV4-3 CASSQDVSGRSGELFF
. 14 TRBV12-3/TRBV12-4 CASRPGGTTYEQYF
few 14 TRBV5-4 CASSFPGGPGSQYF
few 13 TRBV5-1 CASSLDRGHEQYF
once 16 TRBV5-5 CASSFDDRARTGELFF
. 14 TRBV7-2 CASSLARGANEQFF